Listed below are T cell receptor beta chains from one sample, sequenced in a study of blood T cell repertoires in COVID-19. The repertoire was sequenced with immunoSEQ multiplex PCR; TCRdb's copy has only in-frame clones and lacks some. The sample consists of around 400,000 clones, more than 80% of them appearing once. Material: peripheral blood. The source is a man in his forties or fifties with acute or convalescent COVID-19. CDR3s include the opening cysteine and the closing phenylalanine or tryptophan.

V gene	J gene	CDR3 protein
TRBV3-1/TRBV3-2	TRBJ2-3	CASSQEVYTDTQYF
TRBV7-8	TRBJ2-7	CASSLRRVRFDEQYF
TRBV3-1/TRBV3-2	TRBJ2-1	CASSPYNNEQFF
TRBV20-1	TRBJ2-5	CSAGGIETQYF
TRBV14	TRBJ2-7	CASSLGQGSYEQYF
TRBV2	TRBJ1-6	CASSPTRGRSPLHF
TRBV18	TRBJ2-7	CASSPPGRMGAYEQYF
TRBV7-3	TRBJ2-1	CASSLNGGSYNEQFF
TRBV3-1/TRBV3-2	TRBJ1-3	CASSQGGLGNTIYF
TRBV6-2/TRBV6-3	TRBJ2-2	CASSLQGANTGELFF
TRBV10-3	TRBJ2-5	CAIRPTGGTESETQYF
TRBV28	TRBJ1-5	CASSPSFSDRGVRNSNQPQHF
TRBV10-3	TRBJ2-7	CAISDTTGPRSSYEQYF
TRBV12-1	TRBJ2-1	CASSFFGESGDNEQFF
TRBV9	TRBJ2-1	CASSAATPYNEQFF
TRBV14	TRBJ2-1	CASSPPRDNEQFF
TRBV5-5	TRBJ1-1	CASSQTRDRKRTEAFF
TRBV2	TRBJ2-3	CASSERGSTDTQYF
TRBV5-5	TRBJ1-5	CASSLRDRGFRQPQHF
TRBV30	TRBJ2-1	CAWRDSPYNEQFF
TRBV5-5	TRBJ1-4	CASSKETGVGEKLFF
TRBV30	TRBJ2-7	CAWSRTGVIYEQYF
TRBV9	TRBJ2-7	CASSPGAYEQYF
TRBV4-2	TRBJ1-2	CASSQSGTGGEYGYTF
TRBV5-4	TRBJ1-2	CASSLGSGLQFSTF
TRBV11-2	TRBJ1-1	CASSLGQENTEAFF
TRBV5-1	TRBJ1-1	CASSLMGQLDTEAFF
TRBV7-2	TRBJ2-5	CASSDTLLVVETQYF
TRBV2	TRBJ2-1	CATGKGGSSYNEQFF